Sequencing of this TCR beta chain was carried out in a study of OX40 agonist ivuxolimab in advanced cancers. V trimming: 1 base; J trimming: 0 bases; junction bases outside the gene matches: 4. Germline V gene data show CDR1 as SGHAT and CDR2 as FQDESV (reference sequence). The CDR3 has 16 residues. Libraries were prepared by immunoSEQ multiplex PCR; TCRdb keeps only in-frame clonotypes and omits some of them. Of 90,000 to 100,000 clones listed, approximately 83% are singletons. This chain connects TRBV11-1 to TRBJ2-5; 8 bases are shared with TRBD2. Sequencing was performed on CD4+ or CD8+ T cells sorted from blood, taken in a trial of the OX40 agonist ivuxolimab. This TCR was recovered from an adult with an advanced solid tumor such as melanoma, head and neck, liver or kidney cancer. The CDR3 is CASSLGRGGYQETQYF. Here the CDR3 DNA reads TGTGCCAGCAGCTTAGGTCGGGGGGGGTACCAAGAGACCCAGTACTTC.